This is a list of T cell receptor beta chains from one sample in a study of blood T cell repertoires in COVID-19. The protocol was immunoSEQ multiplex PCR, while the TCRdb copy is restricted to in-frame clones and leaves out a portion. The sample contains approximately 300,000 clones, around 87% of which appear only once. The specimen sequenced was peripheral blood. All receptors derive from a woman aged 45-65 years who had recovered from COVID-19. Each CDR3 is given with its conserved first and last residue. The D gene is left open where the match is weak. Rows give clone size only sometimes, using once, few, many, or a class for an expanded clone.

size: NA
J: TRBJ1-2
V: TRBV5-1
D: NA
CDR3: CASSLAGENGYTF
DNA: TGCGCCAGCAGCTTGGCAGGGGAGAATGGCTACACCTTC

size: NA
J: TRBJ2-5
V: TRBV7-9
D: TRBD1
CDR3: CASTIPGQQETQYF
DNA: TGTGCCAGCACCATCCCGGGACAGCAAGAGACCCAGTACTTC

size: once
J: TRBJ1-2
V: TRBV7-9
D: NA
CDR3: CASSLVRGGYTF
DNA: TGTGCCAGCAGCTTAGTACGGGGTGGCTACACCTTC

size: NA
J: TRBJ2-1
V: TRBV28
D: TRBD2
CDR3: CASSLYASGGRYNEQFF
DNA: TGTGCCAGCAGTTTATATGCTAGCGGGGGTCGCTACAATGAGCAGTTCTTC

size: NA
J: TRBJ2-7
V: TRBV18
D: TRBD2
CDR3: CASTDRLAGGEQYF
DNA: TGTGCCAGCACCGATCGACTAGCGGGAGGCGAGCAGTACTTC

size: few
J: TRBJ2-3
V: TRBV7-9
D: TRBD2
CDR3: CASSSGLAVPTDTQYF
DNA: TGTGCCAGCAGCTCAGGCCTAGCGGTCCCCACAGATACGCAGTATTTT

size: NA
J: TRBJ2-7
V: TRBV6-5
D: TRBD2
CDR3: CASTKRREGSYEQYF
DNA: TGTGCCAGCACCAAGCGCAGGGAGGGGTCCTACGAGCAGTACTTC

size: NA
J: TRBJ2-7
V: TRBV7-2
D: TRBD2
CDR3: CASSPPGLAAGEQYF
DNA: TGTGCCAGCAGCCCTCCGGGACTAGCGGCGGGCGAGCAGTACTTC

size: once
J: TRBJ2-1
V: TRBV19
D: TRBD2
CDR3: CASSTSGRALDEQFF
DNA: TGTGCCAGTAGTACGAGCGGGAGGGCCTTGGATGAGCAGTTCTTC

size: many
J: TRBJ1-4
V: TRBV10-3
D: NA
CDR3: CAISESVEKLFF
DNA: TGTGCCATCAGTGAATCGGTTGAAAAACTGTTTTTT

size: NA
J: TRBJ2-1
V: TRBV25-1
D: TRBD1
CDR3: CATRTGGVYNEQFF
DNA: TGTGCCACCCGGACAGGGGGCGTCTACAATGAGCAGTTCTTC

size: NA
J: TRBJ2-5
V: TRBV5-1
D: NA
CDR3: CASSLVPSQETQYF
DNA: TGCGCCAGCAGCTTGGTCCCTAGCCAAGAGACCCAGTACTTC

size: NA
J: TRBJ1-1
V: TRBV9
D: NA
CDR3: CASSGLGGTEAFF
DNA: TGTGCCAGCAGCGGGCTCGGGGGCACTGAAGCTTTCTTT

size: NA
J: TRBJ1-2
V: TRBV19
D: TRBD1
CDR3: CASTPTGTGANYGYTF
DNA: TGTGCCAGTACACCGACAGGGACGGGAGCCAACTATGGCTACACCTTC

size: NA
J: TRBJ1-1
V: TRBV29-1
D: TRBD1
CDR3: CSGGQGARAEAFF
DNA: TGCAGCGGCGGACAGGGGGCACGCGCTGAAGCTTTCTTT

size: NA
J: TRBJ1-1
V: TRBV20-1
D: NA
CDR3: CSVRPQGSAFF
DNA: TGCAGTGTACGACCACAGGGTTCAGCTTTCTTT

size: NA
J: TRBJ2-7
V: TRBV4-3
D: NA
CDR3: CASSQDISSYEQYF
DNA: TGCGCCAGCAGCCAGGACATCAGCTCCTACGAGCAGTACTTC

size: NA
J: TRBJ1-2
V: TRBV18
D: TRBD1
CDR3: CASSPITGQGSNYGYTF
DNA: TGTGCCAGCTCACCAATCACTGGACAGGGAAGTAACTATGGCTACACCTTC

size: NA
J: TRBJ2-5
V: TRBV7-2
D: NA
CDR3: CASSLGSLRETQYF
DNA: TGTGCCAGCAGCTTAGGCTCACTAAGGGAGACCCAGTACTTC

size: NA
J: TRBJ2-1
V: TRBV4-3
D: TRBD2
CDR3: CASSPGLAVYNEQFF
DNA: TGCGCCAGCAGCCCGGGACTAGCGGTCTACAATGAGCAGTTCTTC